These T cell receptor beta chains were read from a single sample in a study of graft-versus-host responses after intestinal transplantation. These receptors have no known antigen. Clones were sequenced by immunoSEQ multiplex PCR, and TCRdb holds only the in-frame ones, with some missing. The data contain approximately 110,000 clones, 85% to 95% of them singletons. Here the sequenced sample was unstimulated CD8+ T cells sorted from spleen or lymph node cells, taken before transplant. The receptors stem from a human donor who was the organ donor for an intestinal transplant. The conserved cysteine and the conserved F or W are not part of the CDR3 here. Clone sizes are given selectively: once, few, many, or a class where the clone is expanded.

clone_size: -
v_call: TRBV15
cdr3_aa: ATSRDFSEQF

clone_size: -
v_call: TRBV5-4
cdr3_aa: ASSYTGTEQY

clone_size: few
v_call: TRBV10-1
cdr3_aa: ASSHSSDNEQF

clone_size: -
v_call: TRBV28
cdr3_aa: ASSLRDRALFYGYT

clone_size: -
v_call: TRBV7-9
cdr3_aa: ASSFSGTEAF

clone_size: -
v_call: TRBV6-5
cdr3_aa: ASSYSAFWEETQY

clone_size: -
v_call: TRBV4-3
cdr3_aa: ASSQDRVGQPQH

clone_size: -
v_call: TRBV6-1
cdr3_aa: ASSERRLQRESTDTQY

clone_size: -
v_call: TRBV6-1
cdr3_aa: ASSEAPGQGTDTQY

clone_size: once
v_call: TRBV4-1
cdr3_aa: ASSQGTPYEQY

clone_size: -
v_call: TRBV7-8
cdr3_aa: ASSLMAGGPSNEQF

clone_size: -
v_call: TRBV11-2
cdr3_aa: ASSLIWAGDTGELF

clone_size: once
v_call: TRBV19
cdr3_aa: ASTPQGLAGIEQY

clone_size: -
v_call: TRBV29-1
cdr3_aa: SVFRIAGGPRMDEQF

clone_size: -
v_call: TRBV7-8
cdr3_aa: ASSLAEGQEASGNTIY

clone_size: -
v_call: TRBV23-1
cdr3_aa: ASSQSLGWYYNSPLH